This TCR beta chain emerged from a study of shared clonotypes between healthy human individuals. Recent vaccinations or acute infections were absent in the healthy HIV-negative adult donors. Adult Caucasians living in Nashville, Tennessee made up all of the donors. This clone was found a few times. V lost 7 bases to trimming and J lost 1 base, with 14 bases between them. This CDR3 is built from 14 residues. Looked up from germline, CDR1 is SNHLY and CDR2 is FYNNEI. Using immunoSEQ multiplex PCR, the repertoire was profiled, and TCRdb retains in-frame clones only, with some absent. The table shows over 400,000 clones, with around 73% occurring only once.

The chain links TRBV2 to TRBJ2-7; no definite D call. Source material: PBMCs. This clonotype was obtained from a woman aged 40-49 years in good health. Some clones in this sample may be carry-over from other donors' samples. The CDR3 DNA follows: TGTGCCAGCAATCTCCTAGGGCCGTCCTACGAGCAGTACTTC. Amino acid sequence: CASNLLGPSYEQYF.